The entry below gives a single T cell receptor (beta chain) sequence along with its context. CDR1 and CDR2 (germline): SGHRS, YFSETQ. This CDR3 has 18 residues. The sample belongs to a study of blood T cells in healthy people across ages. Healthy Caucasians from Russia aged roughly 6 to 100 served as donors. Together with a sample-barcoded 5' primer, a J-beta primer mix was included in a second PCR lasting about 6 to 11 cycles. Every sample gave at least 3 million paired-end reads containing CDR3. Each CDR3 protein gets one entry after TCRdb re-called the 5' RACE reads with MiXCR. The sample includes some 1.4 million distinct CDR3 sequences, around two fifths of them seen just once.

The receptor's source is a woman between 18 and 29 years old in good health. The sample taken for sequencing was blood. V usage is TRBV5-1 and J usage is TRBJ2-7, with 7 bases fitting TRBD1. Matching the DNA end better, TRBJ2-5 makes the J call doubtful. This CDR3 reads CASGFLGVTRQGPGTQYF. The CDR3 nucleotides are TGCGCCAGCGGTTTTTTAGGGGTCACGAGACAGGGCCCGGGGACCCAGTACTTC.